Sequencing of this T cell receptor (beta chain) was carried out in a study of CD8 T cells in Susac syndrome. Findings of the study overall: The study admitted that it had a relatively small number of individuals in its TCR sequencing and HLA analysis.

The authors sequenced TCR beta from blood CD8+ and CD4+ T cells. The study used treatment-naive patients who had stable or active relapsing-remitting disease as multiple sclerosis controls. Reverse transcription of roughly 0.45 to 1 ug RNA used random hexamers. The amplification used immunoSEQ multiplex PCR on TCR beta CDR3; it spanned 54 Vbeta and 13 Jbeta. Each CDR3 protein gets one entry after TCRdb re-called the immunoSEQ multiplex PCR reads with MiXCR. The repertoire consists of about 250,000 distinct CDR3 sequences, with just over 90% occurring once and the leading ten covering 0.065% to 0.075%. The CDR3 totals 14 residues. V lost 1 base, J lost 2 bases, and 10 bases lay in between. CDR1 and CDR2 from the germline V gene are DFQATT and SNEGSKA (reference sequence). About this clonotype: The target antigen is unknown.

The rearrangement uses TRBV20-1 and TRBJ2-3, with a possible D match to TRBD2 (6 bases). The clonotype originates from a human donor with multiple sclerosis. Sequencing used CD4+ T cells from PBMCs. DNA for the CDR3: TGCAGTGCTAGAGTGGCGGGGAACACAGATACGCAGTATTTT. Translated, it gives CSARVAGNTDTQYF.